This T cell receptor (beta chain) derives from a study of early T cells in non-severe SARS-CoV-2 infection. Findings of the study overall: In VDJdb matching, anti-spike CD8 responses were favored while private and CD4 specificities went missing.

Concerning this clonotype itself: Its antigen is not known.

CDR3 length: 16 amino acids. The J segment lost 6 bases and the V segment lost 5 bases, leaving 16 bases of the junction unmatched. Looked up from germline, CDR1 is SGHTA and CDR2 is FQGNSA. TCRdb passed the 5' RACE reads through MiXCR, listing each CDR3 protein once. The profile shows tens of thousands of distinct CDR3 sequences, roughly 4.7% of them singletons. This clonotype was sampled from an adult who was a healthcare worker with PCR-confirmed SARS-CoV-2 infection or an uninfected control (not recorded which). This specimen consisted of whole blood, obtained at baseline. The chain recombines TRBV7-2 with TRBJ2-7, with 7 bases aligning to TRBD1. CDR3 residues: CASSPRQGSQSGEQYF. The CDR3 nucleotides read TGTGCCAGCAGCCCAAGACAGGGAAGTCAGTCCGGCGAGCAGTACTTC.